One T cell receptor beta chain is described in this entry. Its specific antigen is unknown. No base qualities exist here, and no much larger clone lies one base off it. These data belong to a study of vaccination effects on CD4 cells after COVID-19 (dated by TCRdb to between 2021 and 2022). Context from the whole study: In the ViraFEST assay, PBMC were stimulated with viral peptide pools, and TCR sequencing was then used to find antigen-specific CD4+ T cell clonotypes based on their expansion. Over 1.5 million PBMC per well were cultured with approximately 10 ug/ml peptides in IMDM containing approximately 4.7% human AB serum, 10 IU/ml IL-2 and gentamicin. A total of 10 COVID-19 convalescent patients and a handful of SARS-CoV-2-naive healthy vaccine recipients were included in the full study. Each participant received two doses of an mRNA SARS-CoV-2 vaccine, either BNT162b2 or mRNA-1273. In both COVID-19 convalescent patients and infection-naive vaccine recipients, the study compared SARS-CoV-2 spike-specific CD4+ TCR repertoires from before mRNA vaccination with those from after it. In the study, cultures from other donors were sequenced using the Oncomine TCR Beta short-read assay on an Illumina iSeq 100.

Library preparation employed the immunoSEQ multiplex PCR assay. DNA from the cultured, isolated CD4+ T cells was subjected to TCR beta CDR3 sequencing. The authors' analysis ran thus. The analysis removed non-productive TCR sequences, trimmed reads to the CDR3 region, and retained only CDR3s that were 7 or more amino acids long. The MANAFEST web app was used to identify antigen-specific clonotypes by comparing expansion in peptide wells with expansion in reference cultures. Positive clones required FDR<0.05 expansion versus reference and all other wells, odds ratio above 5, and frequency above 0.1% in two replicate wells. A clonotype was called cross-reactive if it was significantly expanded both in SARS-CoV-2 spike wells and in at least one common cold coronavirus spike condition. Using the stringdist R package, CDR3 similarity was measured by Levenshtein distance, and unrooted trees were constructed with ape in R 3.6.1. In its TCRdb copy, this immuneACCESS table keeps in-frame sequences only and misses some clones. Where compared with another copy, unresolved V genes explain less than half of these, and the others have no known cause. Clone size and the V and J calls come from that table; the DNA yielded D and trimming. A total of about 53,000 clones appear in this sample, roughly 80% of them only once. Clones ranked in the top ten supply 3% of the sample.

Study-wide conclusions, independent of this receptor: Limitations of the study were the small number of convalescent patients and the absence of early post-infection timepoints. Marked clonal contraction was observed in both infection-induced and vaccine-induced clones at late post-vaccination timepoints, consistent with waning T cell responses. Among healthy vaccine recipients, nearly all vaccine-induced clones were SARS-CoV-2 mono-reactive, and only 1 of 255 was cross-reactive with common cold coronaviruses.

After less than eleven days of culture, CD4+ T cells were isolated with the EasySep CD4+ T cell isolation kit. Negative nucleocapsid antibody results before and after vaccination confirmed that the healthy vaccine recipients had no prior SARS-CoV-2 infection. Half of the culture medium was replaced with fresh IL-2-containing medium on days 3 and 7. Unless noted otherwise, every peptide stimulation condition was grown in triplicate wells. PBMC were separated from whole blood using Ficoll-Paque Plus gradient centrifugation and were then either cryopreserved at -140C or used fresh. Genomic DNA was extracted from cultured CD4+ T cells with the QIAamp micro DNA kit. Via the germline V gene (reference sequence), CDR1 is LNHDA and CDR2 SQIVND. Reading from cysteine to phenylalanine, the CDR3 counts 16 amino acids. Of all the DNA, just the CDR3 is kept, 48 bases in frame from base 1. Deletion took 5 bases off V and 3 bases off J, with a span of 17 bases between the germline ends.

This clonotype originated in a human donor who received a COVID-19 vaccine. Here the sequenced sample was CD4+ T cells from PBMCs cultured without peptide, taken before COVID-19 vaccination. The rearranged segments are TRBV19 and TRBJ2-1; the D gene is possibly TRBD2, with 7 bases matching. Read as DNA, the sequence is TGTGCCAGTAGTGTCGGGGGGCCACAATACTACAATGAGCAGTTCTTC. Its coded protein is CASSVGGPQYYNEQFF.